One sample yielded the 5 T cell receptor beta chains listed below, sequenced in a study of cytomegalovirus exposure and HLA in healthy donors (dated by TCRdb to about 2017). The library was generated by the immunoSEQ multiplex PCR assay. A mixture of 60 forward primers for TCR Vbeta segments and 13 reverse primers for TCR Jbeta segments was used in the multiplex PCR. TCRdb took over this immuneACCESS table, retaining in-frame rearrangements with V and J assigned. Such tables are incomplete; in checked studies, under half of the missing clones stem from an unresolved V gene, and the remainder is unexplained. Counted in this sample were some 90,000 clones; 65% to 85% of them appeared once. Around 3% of the sample is in the top ten clones. Sequencing used PBMCs. Receptors originate from a female donor in good health and CMV-seropositive.

The J gene is TRBJ2-5, the V gene TRBV23-1, with 7 nucleotides matching TRBD2. TRBV23-1 is an ORF, with its function uncertain. CDR3 length: 17 residues. V lost 2 bases and J lost 2; bases outside the gene matches: 11. For the CDR3, the DNA is TGCGCCAGCAGTCAAGGCCCGGGGGGAGGGAGGCAAGAGACCCAGTACTTC. It translates to CASSQGPGGGRQETQYF.

The chain has TRBV7-3 and TRBJ2-6; no reliable D call. Trimming left V 5 bases short and J 0 bases short, with 5 bases between. Germline CDR1 reads SGHTA; CDR2 reads FQGTGA. CDR3 length equals 14 residues. The CDR3 region is CASSASSGANVLTF. The CDR3 nucleotides are TGTGCCAGCAGCGCTAGCTCTGGGGCCAACGTCCTGACTTTC.

The rearrangement links TRBV30 to TRBJ1-4; a possible D gene is TRBD1 (5 bases). V lost 5 bases and J lost 7, with 17 bases in between. CDR1 and CDR2 (germline): GTSNPN, SVGIG (reference sequence). This CDR3 region has 14 residues. The CDR3 region has the DNA TGTGCCTGGGCGGTGGGGGGGAGTGGTGAAAAACTGTTTTTT. As protein: CAWAVGGSGEKLFF.

The V gene is TRBV7-9, the J gene TRBJ2-3; TRBD2 matches 7 bases. The CDR3 spans 18 residues. From germline, CDR1 is SEHNR and CDR2 FQNEAQ (reference sequence). V was pared by 4 bases and J by 2 bases, with 15 bases of the junction left unmatched. For the CDR3, the DNA is TGTGCCAGCAGCTCCCCCCGTCAGCGGGACCTCTACACAGATACGCAGTATTTT. It codes for CASSSPRQRDLYTDTQYF.

This chain joins TRBV9 and TRBJ2-3; TRBD2 aligns across 8 bases. V trimming: 4 bases; J trimming: 1 base; junction bases outside the gene matches: 2. The germline V gene encodes CDR1 SGDLS and CDR2 YYNGEE. The CDR3 is made up of 14 amino acids. Here the CDR3 reads CASSQTSGTDTQYF. The CDR3, as DNA: TGTGCCAGCAGCCAGACTAGCGGCACAGATACGCAGTATTTT.